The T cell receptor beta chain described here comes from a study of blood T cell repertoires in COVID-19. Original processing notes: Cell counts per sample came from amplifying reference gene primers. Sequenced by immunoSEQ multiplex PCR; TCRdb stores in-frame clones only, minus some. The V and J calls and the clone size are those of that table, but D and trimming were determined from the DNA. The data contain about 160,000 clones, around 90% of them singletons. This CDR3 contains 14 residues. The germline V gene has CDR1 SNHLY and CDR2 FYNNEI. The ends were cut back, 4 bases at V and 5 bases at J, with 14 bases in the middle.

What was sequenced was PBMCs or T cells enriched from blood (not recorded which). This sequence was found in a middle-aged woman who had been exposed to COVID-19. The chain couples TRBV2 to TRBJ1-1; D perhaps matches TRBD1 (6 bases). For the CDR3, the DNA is TGTGCCAGCAGTGGGTCAGGGAGGGGGACTGAAGCTTTCTTT. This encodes CASSGSGRGTEAFF. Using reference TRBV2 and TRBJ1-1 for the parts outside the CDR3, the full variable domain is EPEVTQTPSHQVTQMGQEVILRCVPISNHLYFYWYRQILGQKVEFLVSFYNNEISEKSEIFDDQFSVERPDGSNFTLKIRSTKLEDSAMYFCASSGSGRGTEAFFGQGTRLTVV.